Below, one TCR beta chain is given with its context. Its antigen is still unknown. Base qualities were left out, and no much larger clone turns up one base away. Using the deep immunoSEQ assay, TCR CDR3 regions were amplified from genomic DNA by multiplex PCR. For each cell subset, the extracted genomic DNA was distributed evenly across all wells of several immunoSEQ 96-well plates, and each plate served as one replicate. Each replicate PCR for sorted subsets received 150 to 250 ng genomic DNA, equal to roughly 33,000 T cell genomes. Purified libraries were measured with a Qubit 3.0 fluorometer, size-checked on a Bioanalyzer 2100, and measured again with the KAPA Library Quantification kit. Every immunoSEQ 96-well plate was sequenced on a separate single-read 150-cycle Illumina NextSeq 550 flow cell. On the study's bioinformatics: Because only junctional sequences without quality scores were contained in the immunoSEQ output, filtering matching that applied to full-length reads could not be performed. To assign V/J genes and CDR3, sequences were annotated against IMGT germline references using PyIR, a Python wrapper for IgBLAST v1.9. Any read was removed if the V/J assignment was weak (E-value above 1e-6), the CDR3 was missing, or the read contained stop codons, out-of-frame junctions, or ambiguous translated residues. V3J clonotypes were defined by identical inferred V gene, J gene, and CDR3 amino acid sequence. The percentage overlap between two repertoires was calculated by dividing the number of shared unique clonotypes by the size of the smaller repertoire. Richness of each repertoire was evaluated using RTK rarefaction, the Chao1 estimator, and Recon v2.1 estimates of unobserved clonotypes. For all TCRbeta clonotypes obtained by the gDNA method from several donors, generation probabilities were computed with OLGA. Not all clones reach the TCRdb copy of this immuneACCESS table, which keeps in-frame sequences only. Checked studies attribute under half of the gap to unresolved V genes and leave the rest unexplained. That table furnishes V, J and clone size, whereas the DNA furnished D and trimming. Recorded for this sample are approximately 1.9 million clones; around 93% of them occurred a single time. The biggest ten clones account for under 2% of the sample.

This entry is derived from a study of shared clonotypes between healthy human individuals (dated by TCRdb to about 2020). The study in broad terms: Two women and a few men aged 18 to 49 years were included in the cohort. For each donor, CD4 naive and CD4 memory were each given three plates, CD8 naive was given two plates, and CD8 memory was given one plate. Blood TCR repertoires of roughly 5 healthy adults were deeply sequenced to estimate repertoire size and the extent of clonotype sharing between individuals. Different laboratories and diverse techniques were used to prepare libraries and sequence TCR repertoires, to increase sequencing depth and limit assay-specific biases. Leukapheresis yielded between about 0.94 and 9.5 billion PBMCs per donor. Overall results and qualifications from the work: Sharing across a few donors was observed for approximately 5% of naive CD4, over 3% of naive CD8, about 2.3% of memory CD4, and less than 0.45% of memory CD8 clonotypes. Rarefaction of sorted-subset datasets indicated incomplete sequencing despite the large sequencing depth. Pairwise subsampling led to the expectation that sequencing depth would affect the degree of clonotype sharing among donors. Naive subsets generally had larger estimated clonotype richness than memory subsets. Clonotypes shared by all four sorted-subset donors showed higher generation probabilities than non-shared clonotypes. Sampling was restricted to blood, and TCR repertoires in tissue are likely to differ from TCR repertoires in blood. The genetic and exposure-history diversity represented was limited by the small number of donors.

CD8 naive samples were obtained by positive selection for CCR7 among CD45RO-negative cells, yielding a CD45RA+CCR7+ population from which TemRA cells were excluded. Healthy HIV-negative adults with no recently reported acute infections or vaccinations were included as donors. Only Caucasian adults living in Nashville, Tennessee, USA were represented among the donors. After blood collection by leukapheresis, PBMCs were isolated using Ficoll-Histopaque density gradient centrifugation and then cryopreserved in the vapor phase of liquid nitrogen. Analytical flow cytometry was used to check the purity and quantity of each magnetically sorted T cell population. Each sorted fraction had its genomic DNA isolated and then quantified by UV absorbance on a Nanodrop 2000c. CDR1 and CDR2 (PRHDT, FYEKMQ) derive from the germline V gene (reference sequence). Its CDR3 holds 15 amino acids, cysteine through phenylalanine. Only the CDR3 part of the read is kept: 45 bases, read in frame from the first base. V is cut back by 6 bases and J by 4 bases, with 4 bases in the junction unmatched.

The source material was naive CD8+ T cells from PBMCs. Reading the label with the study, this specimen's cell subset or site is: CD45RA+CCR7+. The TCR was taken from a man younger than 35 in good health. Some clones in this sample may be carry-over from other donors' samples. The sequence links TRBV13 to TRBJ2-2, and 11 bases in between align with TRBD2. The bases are TGTGCCAGCAGGCCCGGACTAGCGGGCACCGGGGAGCTGTTTTTT. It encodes CASRPGLAGTGELFF.